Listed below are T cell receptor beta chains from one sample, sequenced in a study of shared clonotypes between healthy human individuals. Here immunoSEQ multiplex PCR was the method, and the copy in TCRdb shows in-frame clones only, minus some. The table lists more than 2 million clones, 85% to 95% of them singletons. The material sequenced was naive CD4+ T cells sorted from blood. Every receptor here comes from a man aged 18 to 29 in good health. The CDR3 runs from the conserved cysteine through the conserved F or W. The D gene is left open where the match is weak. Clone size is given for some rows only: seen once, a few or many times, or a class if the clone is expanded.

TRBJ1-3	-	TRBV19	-	CASSIRAGGSGNTIYF	TGTGCCAGTAGTATAAGGGCGGGAGGCTCTGGAAACACCATATATTTT
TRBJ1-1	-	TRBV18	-	CASSLGTLNTEAFF	TGTGCCAGCTCACTCGGGACATTGAACACTGAAGCTTTCTTT
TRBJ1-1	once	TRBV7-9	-	CASSFDGFGFEAFF	TGTGCCAGCAGCTTTGATGGCTTTGGTTTTGAAGCTTTCTTT
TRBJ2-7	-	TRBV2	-	CASSVVAKSSYEQYF	TGTGCCAGCAGTGTGGTAGCGAAGAGCTCCTACGAGCAGTACTTC
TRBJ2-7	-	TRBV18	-	CASSPIRTAMGYEQYF	TGTGCCAGCTCACCGATAAGGACCGCCATGGGCTACGAGCAGTACTTC
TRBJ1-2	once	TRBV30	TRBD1	CAGDRDGGYTF	TGTGCCGGGGACAGGGATGGAGGCTACACCTTC
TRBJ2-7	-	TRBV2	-	CASSQHSPAEQYF	TGTGCCAGCAGCCAGCACTCGCCAGCCGAGCAGTACTTC
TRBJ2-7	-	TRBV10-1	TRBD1	CPSVGDRGPYEQYF	TGCCCTAGTGTGGGAGACAGGGGACCCTACGAGCAGTACTTC
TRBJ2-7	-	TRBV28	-	CASSSAGTYEQYF	TGTGCCAGCAGCTCCGCGGGAACCTACGAGCAGTACTTC
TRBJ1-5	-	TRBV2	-	CASNMEEGQPQHF	TGTGCCAGCAACATGGAGGAGGGACAGCCCCAGCATTTT
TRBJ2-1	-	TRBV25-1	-	CASSGNPPNEQFF	TGTGCCAGCAGTGGGAATCCCCCCAATGAGCAGTTCTTC
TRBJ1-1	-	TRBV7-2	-	CASTRSAGLGNTEAFF	TGTGCCAGCACCCGGTCGGCAGGGCTAGGGAACACTGAAGCTTTCTTT
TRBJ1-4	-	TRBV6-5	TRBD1	CASSSGQANEKLFF	TGTGCCAGCAGTTCGGGACAGGCTAATGAAAAACTGTTTTTT
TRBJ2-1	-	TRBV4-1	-	CASSSRGGSTNDEQFF	TGCGCCAGCAGCAGTAGAGGAGGATCCACCAACGATGAGCAGTTCTTC
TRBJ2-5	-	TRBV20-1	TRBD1	CSGDSEETQYF	TGCAGTGGGGACAGTGAAGAGACCCAGTACTTC
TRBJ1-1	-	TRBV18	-	CASSPQPVNTEAFF	TGTGCCAGCTCACCCCAACCCGTAAACACTGAAGCTTTCTTT
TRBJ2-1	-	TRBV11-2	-	CASSPPYAGSEQFF	TGTGCCAGCAGCCCGCCATACGCGGGTAGTGAGCAGTTCTTC
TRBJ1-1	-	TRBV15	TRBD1	CATSRDLIAGGGTEAFF	TGTGCCACCAGCAGAGATTTAATTGCAGGGGGCGGCACTGAAGCTTTCTTT
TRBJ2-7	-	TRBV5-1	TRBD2	CASSSRTSGSYEQYF	TGCGCCAGCAGCTCAAGGACTAGCGGGTCCTACGAGCAGTACTTC
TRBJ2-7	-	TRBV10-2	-	CASSDGVRFFKIEQYF	TGCGCCAGCAGTGACGGGGTCAGATTTTTCAAAATCGAGCAGTACTTC
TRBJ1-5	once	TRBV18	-	CASSSYTDQPQHF	TGTGCCAGCTCAAGCTACACTGATCAGCCCCAGCATTTT
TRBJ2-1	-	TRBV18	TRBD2	CASSPGTSAYNEQFF	TGTGCCAGCTCACCCGGGACTAGCGCGTACAATGAGCAGTTCTTC
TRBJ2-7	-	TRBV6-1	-	CASSEVGGPYEQYF	TGTGCCAGCAGTGAGGTGGGGGGGCCCTACGAGCAGTACTTC
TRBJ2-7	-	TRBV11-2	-	CASSRTPWEQYF	TGTGCCAGCAGCCGGACACCCTGGGAGCAGTACTTC
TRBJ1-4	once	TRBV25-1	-	CASSAPTPTNEKLFF	TGTGCCAGCAGTGCGCCGACTCCAACTAATGAAAAACTGTTTTTT
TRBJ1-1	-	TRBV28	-	CASSLARGGNTEAFF	TGTGCCAGCAGTTTAGCACGGGGTGGGAACACTGAAGCTTTCTTT
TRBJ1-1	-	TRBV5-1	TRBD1	CASSLTGGESTEAFF	TGCGCCAGCAGCCTGACAGGGGGCGAGTCCACTGAAGCTTTCTTT
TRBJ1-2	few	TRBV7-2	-	CASSLVTQTNYGYTF	TGTGCCAGCAGCTTAGTGACGCAAACTAACTATGGCTACACCTTC
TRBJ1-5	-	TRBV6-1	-	CASSDIGGNQPQHF	TGTGCCAGCAGTGATATAGGTGGCAATCAGCCCCAGCATTTT